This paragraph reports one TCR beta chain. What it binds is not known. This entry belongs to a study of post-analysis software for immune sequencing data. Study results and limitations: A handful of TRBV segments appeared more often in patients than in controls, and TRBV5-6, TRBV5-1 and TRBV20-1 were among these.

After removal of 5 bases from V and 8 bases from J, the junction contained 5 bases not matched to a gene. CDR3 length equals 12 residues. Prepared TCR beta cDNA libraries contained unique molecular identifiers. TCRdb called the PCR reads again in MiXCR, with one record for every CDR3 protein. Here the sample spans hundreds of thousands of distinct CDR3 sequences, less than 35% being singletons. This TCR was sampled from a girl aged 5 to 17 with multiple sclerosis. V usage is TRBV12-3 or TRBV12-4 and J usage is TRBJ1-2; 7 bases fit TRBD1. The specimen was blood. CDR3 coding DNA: TGTGCCAGCAGTCGGACAGGTCCGGGCTACACCTTC. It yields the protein CASSRTGPGYTF.